Sequencing of this T cell receptor beta chain was carried out in a study of blood T cell repertoires in COVID-19. Study-level information: There were acute and convalescent COVID-19 samples, and they came from the United States, Italy and Spain. Sample material is recorded as cDNA or gDNA derived from T cells, B-cell-depleted T cells, or PBMCs.

Source study methods: Scientists estimated how many nucleated cells there were by amplifying reference gene primers. Assay: immunoSEQ multiplex PCR; the TCRdb copy retains only in-frame clones and omits some. The V and J calls and the clone size are those of that table, but D and trimming were determined from the DNA. In the table there are 250,000 to 350,000 clones, roughly 87% of which are singletons. With 3 bases removed from V and 2 bases from J, the gap between germline ends came to 19 bases. The CDR3 spans 17 residues. The germline gives CDR1 LNHDA, CDR2 SQIVND (reference sequence). The chain has TRBV19 and TRBJ1-2; possible D gene TRBD1, 6 bases. This TCR was sampled from a woman aged 40 to 50 who had recovered from COVID-19. Material: PBMCs or T cells enriched from blood (not recorded which). In DNA, the CDR3 is TGTGCCAGTAGTATCAAGGTCGCGGGGGGCCCGAACTATGGCTACACCTTC. It codes for CASSIKVAGGPNYGYTF.